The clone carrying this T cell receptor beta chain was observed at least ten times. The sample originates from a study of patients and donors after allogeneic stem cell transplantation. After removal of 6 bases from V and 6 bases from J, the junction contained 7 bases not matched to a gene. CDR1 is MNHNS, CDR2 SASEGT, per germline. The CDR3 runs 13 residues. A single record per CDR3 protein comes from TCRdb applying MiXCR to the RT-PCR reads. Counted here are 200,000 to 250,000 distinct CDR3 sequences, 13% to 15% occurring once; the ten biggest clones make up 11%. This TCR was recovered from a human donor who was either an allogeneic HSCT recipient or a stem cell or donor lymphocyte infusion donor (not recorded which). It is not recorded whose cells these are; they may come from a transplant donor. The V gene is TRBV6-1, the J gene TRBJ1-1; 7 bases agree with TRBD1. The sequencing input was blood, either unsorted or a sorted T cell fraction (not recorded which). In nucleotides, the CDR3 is TGTGCCAGCAGGGAGACAGGGTCCGCTGAAGCTTTCTTT. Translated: CASRETGSAEAFF.